Sequencing of this TCR beta chain was carried out in a study of cytomegalovirus exposure and HLA in healthy donors. In germline, CDR1 is MDHEN, CDR2 SYDVKM. There are 14 residues in the CDR3. The V end lost 7 bases, the J end lost 4 bases, and 14 bases lay between the germline ends. PCR involved 60 Vbeta and 13 Jbeta primers. The assay was immunoSEQ multiplex PCR, and TCRdb's table has in-frame clones only and misses some. In the table there are about 150,000 clones, 80% to 90% of which are singletons. This receptor was taken from a man in his late teens or twenties in good health and CMV-seronegative. Sequenced material: PBMCs. The genes are TRBV28 and TRBJ1-3, with D unclear. The CDR3 DNA is TGTGCCAGCATCCCGAGGGAGAAAGGAAACACCATATATTTT. This encodes CASIPREKGNTIYF.